The rows below give T cell receptor beta chains drawn from one sample of a study of OX40 agonist ivuxolimab in advanced cancers. Using immunoSEQ multiplex PCR, the repertoire was profiled, and TCRdb retains in-frame clones only, with some absent. The data show about 150,000 clones, with roughly 94% seen just once and about 0.31% held by the top ten. The material was CD4+ or CD8+ T cells sorted from blood, obtained in a trial of the OX40 agonist ivuxolimab. All receptors derive from an adult with an advanced solid tumor such as melanoma, head and neck, liver or kidney cancer. Each CDR3 is given with its conserved first and last residue. D genes are given only for firm matches. Part of the rows lack a size; the others show once, few, many or a class for expanded clones.

abundance: once; v_gene: TRBV5-6; len: 15; j_gene: TRBJ2-3; d_gene: TRBD2; CDR3aa: CASSWIAGSTDTQYF; CDR3nt: TGTGCCAGCAGCTGGATAGCGGGGAGCACAGATACGCAGTATTTT
abundance: -; v_gene: TRBV15; len: 15; j_gene: TRBJ1-4; d_gene: -; CDR3aa: CATSPHGGRSEKLFF; CDR3nt: TGTGCCACCAGCCCCCATGGAGGACGTTCTGAAAAACTGTTTTTT
abundance: -; v_gene: TRBV11-2; len: 15; j_gene: TRBJ2-7; d_gene: TRBD2; CDR3aa: CASSFSGGLSYEQYF; CDR3nt: TGTGCCAGCAGCTTTAGCGGGGGGCTCTCCTACGAGCAGTACTTC
abundance: -; v_gene: TRBV9; len: 15; j_gene: TRBJ2-2; d_gene: -; CDR3aa: CASSDSDRFTGELFF; CDR3nt: TGTGCCAGCAGCGATTCCGATCGTTTTACCGGGGAGCTGTTTTTT
abundance: -; v_gene: TRBV5-6; len: 14; j_gene: TRBJ1-5; d_gene: -; CDR3aa: CASTQRDSNQPQHF; CDR3nt: TGTGCCAGCACCCAAAGAGATAGCAATCAGCCCCAGCATTTT
abundance: -; v_gene: TRBV27; len: 16; j_gene: TRBJ2-7; d_gene: TRBD2; CDR3aa: CASSLSSGGPTYEQYF; CDR3nt: TGTGCCAGCAGTTTATCGAGCGGGGGGCCTACCTACGAGCAGTACTTC
abundance: -; v_gene: TRBV6-5; len: 15; j_gene: TRBJ1-1; d_gene: TRBD1; CDR3aa: CASSSTGLVNTEAFF; CDR3nt: TGTGCCAGCAGTTCGACAGGGCTGGTCAACACTGAAGCTTTCTTT
abundance: -; v_gene: TRBV6-6; len: 15; j_gene: TRBJ2-2; d_gene: TRBD1; CDR3aa: CASRLRTGNTGELFF; CDR3nt: TGTGCCAGCCGTTTGCGGACAGGGAACACCGGGGAGCTGTTTTTT
abundance: -; v_gene: TRBV7-2; len: 14; j_gene: TRBJ2-7; d_gene: TRBD1; CDR3aa: CASSRGTGGFEQYF; CDR3nt: TGTGCCAGCAGCCGAGGGACAGGGGGCTTCGAGCAGTACTTC
abundance: -; v_gene: TRBV10-3; len: 14; j_gene: TRBJ2-7; d_gene: TRBD1; CDR3aa: CAISSGTGGNEQYF; CDR3nt: TGTGCCATCAGTTCCGGGACAGGGGGCAACGAGCAGTACTTC
abundance: once; v_gene: TRBV6-6; len: 15; j_gene: TRBJ2-7; d_gene: -; CDR3aa: CASSYSGYSPFEQYF; CDR3nt: TGTGCCAGCAGTTACTCGGGGTACTCCCCCTTCGAGCAGTACTTC
abundance: -; v_gene: TRBV9; len: 16; j_gene: TRBJ2-3; d_gene: -; CDR3aa: CASSLRGRVRTDTQYF; CDR3nt: TGTGCCAGCAGCCTAAGGGGCAGGGTTAGGACAGATACGCAGTATTTT
abundance: -; v_gene: TRBV7-7; len: 13; j_gene: TRBJ2-5; d_gene: -; CDR3aa: CASSLEGGGTQYF; CDR3nt: TGTGCCAGCAGCTTAGAGGGAGGAGGGACCCAGTACTTC
abundance: -; v_gene: TRBV6-5; len: 14; j_gene: TRBJ2-7; d_gene: -; CDR3aa: CASSYRDAAYEQYF; CDR3nt: TGTGCCAGCAGTTACCGGGACGCCGCCTACGAGCAGTACTTC
abundance: -; v_gene: TRBV11-2; len: 15; j_gene: TRBJ2-1; d_gene: -; CDR3aa: CASRARDSVPNEQFF; CDR3nt: TGTGCCAGCAGAGCCAGGGACTCCGTTCCCAATGAGCAGTTCTTC
abundance: -; v_gene: TRBV19; len: 14; j_gene: TRBJ2-5; d_gene: -; CDR3aa: CASSRTEGLETQYF; CDR3nt: TGTGCCAGTAGTAGGACAGAAGGGTTGGAGACCCAGTACTTC
abundance: -; v_gene: TRBV7-2; len: 16; j_gene: TRBJ2-1; d_gene: -; CDR3aa: CASSHQTRSSYNEQFF; CDR3nt: TGTGCCAGCAGCCACCAGACTAGGAGCTCCTACAATGAGCAGTTCTTC
abundance: -; v_gene: TRBV19; len: 16; j_gene: TRBJ2-1; d_gene: -; CDR3aa: CASSIAHSGTYNEQFF; CDR3nt: TGTGCCAGTAGTATCGCGCACAGCGGAACCTACAATGAGCAGTTCTTC
abundance: -; v_gene: TRBV9; len: 13; j_gene: TRBJ1-6; d_gene: -; CDR3aa: CASSTGTRAPLHF; CDR3nt: TGTGCCAGCAGCACCGGGACAAGGGCGCCCCTCCACTTT
abundance: -; v_gene: TRBV11-2; len: 15; j_gene: TRBJ1-1; d_gene: -; CDR3aa: CASSSHRVFGSEAFF; CDR3nt: TGTGCCAGCAGCTCTCACAGGGTGTTCGGTTCTGAAGCTTTCTTT
abundance: -; v_gene: TRBV19; len: 16; j_gene: TRBJ2-1; d_gene: TRBD2; CDR3aa: CASTPFQGGGAYEQFF; CDR3nt: TGTGCCAGTACCCCGTTCCAGGGCGGGGGGGCCTATGAGCAGTTCTTC
abundance: -; v_gene: TRBV11-2; len: 14; j_gene: TRBJ1-1; d_gene: -; CDR3aa: CASSLGQLNTEAFF; CDR3nt: TGTGCCAGCAGCTTAGGGCAGCTGAACACTGAAGCTTTCTTT
abundance: -; v_gene: TRBV9; len: 14; j_gene: TRBJ1-1; d_gene: -; CDR3aa: CASSKGPYVTEAFF; CDR3nt: TGTGCCAGCAGCAAAGGTCCTTATGTGACTGAAGCTTTCTTT
abundance: -; v_gene: TRBV27; len: 12; j_gene: TRBJ1-2; d_gene: -; CDR3aa: CASSTVDGGYTF; CDR3nt: TGTGCCAGCAGTACAGTAGATGGGGGCTACACCTTC
abundance: -; v_gene: TRBV27; len: 15; j_gene: TRBJ2-1; d_gene: TRBD2; CDR3aa: CASSSSGLVRNEQFF; CDR3nt: TGTGCCAGCAGTTCCTCGGGACTAGTGCGCAATGAGCAGTTCTTC
abundance: -; v_gene: TRBV10-3; len: 17; j_gene: TRBJ2-1; d_gene: TRBD1; CDR3aa: CAISRTGDEAAYNEQFF; CDR3nt: TGTGCCATCAGTCGGACAGGGGATGAAGCCGCCTACAATGAGCAGTTCTTC
abundance: -; v_gene: TRBV19; len: 19; j_gene: TRBJ1-5; d_gene: -; CDR3aa: CASSIDGGATPHSNQPQHF; CDR3nt: TGTGCCAGTAGTATAGATGGGGGGGCGACACCCCATAGCAATCAGCCCCAGCATTTT
abundance: -; v_gene: TRBV5-5; len: 17; j_gene: TRBJ1-3; d_gene: -; CDR3aa: CASSSISGQNSGNTIYF; CDR3nt: TGTGCCAGCAGCTCGATTTCTGGACAGAACTCTGGAAACACCATATATTTT
abundance: -; v_gene: TRBV6-5; len: 14; j_gene: TRBJ2-5; d_gene: -; CDR3aa: CASSHPGEGETQYF; CDR3nt: TGTGCCAGCAGCCATCCGGGAGAAGGGGAGACCCAGTACTTC
abundance: -; v_gene: TRBV6-5; len: 13; j_gene: TRBJ1-2; d_gene: TRBD1; CDR3aa: CASSYRGLNGYTF; CDR3nt: TGTGCCAGCAGTTACAGGGGGCTGAATGGCTACACCTTC
abundance: -; v_gene: TRBV28; len: 15; j_gene: TRBJ1-4; d_gene: -; CDR3aa: CASSLDGGFNEKLFF; CDR3nt: TGTGCCAGCAGTTTAGATGGAGGATTTAATGAAAAACTGTTTTTT
abundance: -; v_gene: TRBV7-2; len: 15; j_gene: TRBJ2-7; d_gene: TRBD2; CDR3aa: CASSSRGVMAYEQYF; CDR3nt: TGTGCCAGCAGCTCCCGGGGGGTTATGGCCTACGAGCAGTACTTC
abundance: -; v_gene: TRBV5-1; len: 15; j_gene: TRBJ1-5; d_gene: -; CDR3aa: CASSLGPGLNQPQHF; CDR3nt: TGCGCCAGCAGCTTAGGTCCAGGGCTCAATCAGCCCCAGCATTTT
abundance: -; v_gene: TRBV19; len: 14; j_gene: TRBJ1-4; d_gene: TRBD1; CDR3aa: CASSRQGFNEKLFF; CDR3nt: TGTGCCAGTAGCAGACAGGGTTTTAATGAAAAACTGTTTTTT
abundance: -; v_gene: TRBV5-5; len: 15; j_gene: TRBJ2-3; d_gene: -; CDR3aa: CASSLDAREPDTQYF; CDR3nt: TGTGCCAGCAGCTTGGACGCCCGGGAACCAGATACGCAGTATTTT
abundance: -; v_gene: TRBV27; len: 12; j_gene: TRBJ2-7; d_gene: -; CDR3aa: CASSVLGYEQYF; CDR3nt: TGTGCCAGCAGCGTACTGGGATACGAGCAGTACTTC
abundance: -; v_gene: TRBV11-3; len: 14; j_gene: TRBJ2-5; d_gene: TRBD2; CDR3aa: CASSPGGGQETQYF; CDR3nt: TGTGCCAGCAGCCCGGGGGGGGGACAAGAGACCCAGTACTTC
abundance: -; v_gene: TRBV14; len: 16; j_gene: TRBJ1-4; d_gene: TRBD1; CDR3aa: CASSQDGTGTFEKLFF; CDR3nt: TGTGCCAGCAGCCAAGATGGGACAGGGACTTTTGAAAAACTGTTTTTT
abundance: once; v_gene: TRBV25-1; len: 11; j_gene: TRBJ2-7; d_gene: -; CDR3aa: CASAKGHEQYF; CDR3nt: TGTGCCAGTGCGAAAGGGCACGAGCAGTACTTC
abundance: -; v_gene: TRBV11-2; len: 15; j_gene: TRBJ1-1; d_gene: TRBD1; CDR3aa: CASSFTGTGGREAFF; CDR3nt: TGTGCCAGCAGCTTCACCGGGACAGGGGGTCGGGAAGCTTTCTTT
abundance: once; v_gene: TRBV7-3; len: 18; j_gene: TRBJ2-1; d_gene: -; CDR3aa: CASSRPSGDSGSYNEQFF; CDR3nt: TGTGCCAGCAGCCGCCCTTCTGGAGATTCCGGGTCCTACAATGAGCAGTTCTTC
abundance: -; v_gene: TRBV11-2; len: 15; j_gene: TRBJ1-2; d_gene: TRBD1; CDR3aa: CASSPGTGMQSGYTF; CDR3nt: TGTGCCAGCAGCCCCGGGACAGGGATGCAATCTGGCTACACCTTC
abundance: -; v_gene: TRBV6-6; len: 13; j_gene: TRBJ2-7; d_gene: -; CDR3aa: CASTRGHLGEQYF; CDR3nt: TGTGCCAGCACTCGGGGTCATCTAGGCGAGCAGTACTTC
abundance: -; v_gene: TRBV5-3; len: 18; j_gene: TRBJ1-2; d_gene: TRBD1; CDR3aa: CARSFLGDRGLPNYGYTF; CDR3nt: TGTGCCAGAAGCTTCCTTGGGGACAGGGGCCTTCCTAACTATGGCTACACCTTC
abundance: -; v_gene: TRBV4-3; len: 19; j_gene: TRBJ1-2; d_gene: -; CDR3aa: CASSQDLVSGATFNYGYTF; CDR3nt: TGCGCCAGCAGCCAAGATTTGGTGTCCGGGGCCACCTTTAACTATGGCTACACCTTC
abundance: -; v_gene: TRBV15; len: 14; j_gene: TRBJ2-3; d_gene: -; CDR3aa: CATSPHQGSDTQYF; CDR3nt: TGTGCCACCAGCCCTCACCAAGGATCCGATACGCAGTATTTT
abundance: -; v_gene: TRBV7-9; len: 17; j_gene: TRBJ2-7; d_gene: -; CDR3aa: CASSLEPHGRGSYEQYF; CDR3nt: TGTGCCAGCAGCTTAGAGCCACATGGCAGGGGTTCCTACGAGCAGTACTTC
abundance: -; v_gene: TRBV10-1; len: 14; j_gene: TRBJ2-2; d_gene: TRBD1; CDR3aa: CASSGTGSTGELFF; CDR3nt: TGCGCCAGCAGTGGGACAGGGTCCACCGGGGAGCTGTTTTTT
abundance: -; v_gene: TRBV6-6; len: 15; j_gene: TRBJ1-1; d_gene: -; CDR3aa: CASSSRTGLNTEAFF; CDR3nt: TGTGCCAGCAGTTCCCGGACGGGCCTGAACACTGAAGCTTTCTTT
abundance: -; v_gene: TRBV7-9; len: 16; j_gene: TRBJ1-1; d_gene: TRBD1; CDR3aa: CASSLGDPGQGRTAFF; CDR3nt: TGTGCCAGCAGCTTGGGCGACCCGGGACAGGGACGTACAGCTTTCTTT
abundance: -; v_gene: TRBV25-1; len: 14; j_gene: TRBJ1-3; d_gene: -; CDR3aa: CASSEGLTGNTIYF; CDR3nt: TGTGCCAGCAGTGAAGGGTTGACTGGAAACACCATATATTTT
abundance: once; v_gene: TRBV2; len: 13; j_gene: TRBJ2-7; d_gene: -; CDR3aa: CASLKEASYEQYF; CDR3nt: TGTGCCAGCCTAAAGGAAGCTTCCTACGAGCAGTACTTC
abundance: -; v_gene: TRBV9; len: 15; j_gene: TRBJ1-5; d_gene: -; CDR3aa: CASSPQGTLFGPQHF; CDR3nt: TGTGCCAGCAGCCCTCAGGGGACACTATTCGGCCCCCAGCATTTT
abundance: -; v_gene: TRBV11-2; len: 15; j_gene: TRBJ2-7; d_gene: -; CDR3aa: CASSPRSSGSYEQYF; CDR3nt: TGTGCCAGCAGCCCGCGGAGTAGCGGCTCCTACGAGCAGTACTTC
abundance: -; v_gene: TRBV6-5; len: 15; j_gene: TRBJ2-7; d_gene: -; CDR3aa: CASSYSTGSSYEQYF; CDR3nt: TGTGCCAGCAGTTACTCCACGGGAAGCTCCTACGAGCAGTACTTC
abundance: -; v_gene: TRBV6-5; len: 14; j_gene: TRBJ1-1; d_gene: -; CDR3aa: CASGAWSSNTEAFF; CDR3nt: TGTGCCAGCGGCGCCTGGTCCTCGAACACTGAAGCTTTCTTT
abundance: -; v_gene: TRBV28; len: 13; j_gene: TRBJ1-1; d_gene: -; CDR3aa: CASSLGALRRPFF; CDR3nt: TGTGCCAGCAGTTTGGGGGCCCTCAGACGACCTTTCTTT
abundance: -; v_gene: TRBV12-5; len: 19; j_gene: TRBJ1-5; d_gene: -; CDR3aa: CASGLDVGLSSYSNQPQHF; CDR3nt: TGTGCTAGTGGTTTGGATGTGGGCCTCTCGAGCTATAGCAATCAGCCCCAGCATTTT